This T cell receptor (beta chain) was found in a study of molecular identifiers for immune sequencing clone quantification. Overall study results and limits: Whereas naive cells kept under 1% of molecules in clones above 20 RNA copies, such clones held over 98% in effectors. Spiked TCR RNA from one Jurkat cell reportedly showed up when mixed among over 900,000 naive cells.

The authors built bulk TCR libraries by previously described methods with listed TCR primers. TCRdb redid the calling of the PCR reads with MiXCR, one entry per CDR3 protein. Of 70,000 to 95,000 distinct CDR3 sequences listed, roughly 19% are singletons. This clonotype came up many times. What it binds is not known. CDR1 and CDR2 (germline): MNHEY, SVGEGT. The CDR3 consists of 15 residues. V lost 6 bases to trimming and J lost 2 bases; unmatched junction nucleotides: 8. The receptor was derived from a human donor in good health. Some libraries in this study had Jurkat cell RNA spiked in. The sequenced material came from naive CD8+ T cells from blood, with Jurkat cell RNA spiked in. Regarding subset: FACS-sorted CD8+CD4-CCR7+CD45RA+ naive T cells. This chain links TRBV6-2 or TRBV6-3 with TRBJ2-3, with TRBD1 matching 7 bases. The CDR3: CASSLRDRYTDTQYF. The CDR3, as DNA: TGTGCCAGCAGCCTCCGGGACAGATACACAGATACGCAGTATTTT.